These 24 T cell receptor beta chains came from one sample sequenced in a study of control samples from healthy donors and cancer patients. The data were produced by immunoSEQ multiplex PCR, yet TCRdb's version contains in-frame clones alone and is incomplete. Of 100,000 to 150,000 clones listed, over 75% are singletons. The sequenced sample consisted of blood. The receptors shown here come from a man aged 55 to 70 in good health.

Points on this clone: One end of the junction does not line up with germline, which may come from a read error. The chain combines TRBV7-2 with TRBJ1-5; a weak D match, TRBD1 (5 bases). The CDR3 consists of 14 residues. The germline gives CDR1 SGHTA, CDR2 FQGNSA. The CDR3 region has the DNA TGTGCCGGCAGTAGAGCACAGGGCAATCAGCCCCAGCATTTT. Translating gives CAGSRAQGNQPQHF.

Here the CDR3 DNA reads TGTGCCACCAGTGATCGACTAGCGGGGAAGGGATACGGGGAGCTGTTTTTT. Translated: CATSDRLAGKGYGELFF. The rearrangement joins TRBV24-1 to TRBJ2-2, with 11 bases identical to TRBD2. Germline V gene data show CDR1 as KGHDR and CDR2 as SFDVKD. Trimming took 3 bases from V and 7 from J; bases not matched to a gene: 9. CDR3 size: 17 residues.

V usage is TRBV27 and J usage is TRBJ1-4; 7 bases match TRBD1. Germline V CDR1 and CDR2: MNHEY, SMNVEV (reference sequence). This CDR3 contains 15 residues. The trim removed 5 bases at V and 2 bases at J, leaving 5 bases unmatched. The chain's CDR3 is CASSQTGWTNEKLFF. DNA for the CDR3: TGTGCCAGCAGTCAGACAGGGTGGACTAATGAAAAACTGTTTTTT.

This sequence joins TRBV28 and TRBJ2-5, with D possibly TRBD2 on 5 matching bases. Germline CDR1 and CDR2: MDHEN and SYDVKM. CDR3 size: 15 residues. V was trimmed by 5 bases and J by 5 bases, leaving 18 bases between them. The CDR3 here is CASSPPASTGETQYF. CDR3 DNA sequence: TGTGCCAGCAGTCCGCCGGCCAGTACGGGGGAGACCCAGTACTTC.

The chain combines TRBV11-2 with TRBJ2-7; D not resolved. Trimming cost V 3 bases and J 7 bases, with 10 bases left between them. CDR3 size: 12 residues. Germline-derived CDR1 and CDR2 are SGHAT and FQNNGV. For the CDR3, the DNA is TGTGCCAGCAGCTTCACTGGTACGGAGCAGTACTTC. It yields the protein CASSFTGTEQYF.

This rearrangement joins TRBV9 to TRBJ2-2; D may be TRBD1 (5 bases). Trimming shortened V by 0 bases and J by 8 bases, and 17 bases separated the two germline ends. The CDR3 totals 16 residues. Germline-derived CDR1 and CDR2 are SGDLS and YYNGEE. CDR3 bases: TGTGCCAGCAGCGTAGGTGACAGCCGAGGCCGAGGGGAGCTGTTTTTT. It encodes CASSVGDSRGRGELFF.

J is TRBJ1-4 and V is TRBV28, with D tentatively TRBD1 (6 bases). CDR3 length: 17 amino acids. Germline-derived CDR1 and CDR2 are MDHEN and SYDVKM. The ends were cut back, 5 bases at V and 5 bases at J, with 21 bases in the middle. Here the CDR3 reads CASSGLPGEEGNEKLFF. CDR3 sequence (DNA): TGTGCCAGCAGTGGCCTACCAGGGGAGGAGGGCAATGAAAAACTGTTTTTT.

This chain links TRBV6-5 with TRBJ2-3, with a tentative D call TRBD1 (6 bases). CDR3 size: 15 residues. Trimming pared 6 bases from V and 6 bases from J, leaving 19 bases between. Germline V gene lookup returns CDR1 MNHEY and CDR2 SVGAGI. The CDR3, as DNA: TGTGCCAGCAGGGCACAGGGTGGAGTAGGCGATACGCAGTATTTT. It is translated as CASRAQGGVGDTQYF.

This sequence joins TRBV10-3 and TRBJ1-1, with 7 positions matching TRBD1. Germline V gene sequence: CDR1 ENHRY, CDR2 SYGVKD. CDR3 length equals 12 residues. The CDR3 DNA reads as TGTGAAACCCACAGGGGAGGCACTGAAGCTTTCTTT. It translates to CETHRGGTEAFF.

This clone has just one count. The chain joins TRBV6-6 to TRBJ1-1; TRBD1 matches 9 bases. From germline, CDR1 is MNHNY and CDR2 SVGAGI (reference sequence). Trimming removed 4 bases from V and 1 base from J; junction bases left unmatched: 4. The CDR3 loop spans 15 amino acids. CDR3 loop: CASSFRDRANTEAFF. CDR3 in DNA: TGTGCCAGCAGTTTCCGGGACAGGGCGAACACTGAAGCTTTCTTT.

This clone was seen more than once but under ten times. The chain joins TRBV12-3 or TRBV12-4 to TRBJ2-7, with a tentative D call TRBD2 (5 bases). Trimming shortened V by 4 bases and J by 6 bases, and 13 bases separated the two germline ends. The CDR3 extends over 13 amino acids. CDR3 sequence reads: CASSWTDRAEQYF. The CDR3 nucleotides read TGTGCCAGCAGTTGGACTGACCGGGCCGAGCAGTACTTC.

The rearrangement links TRBV29-1 to TRBJ2-7; D is ambiguous. The CDR3 consists of 12 residues. Germline values: CDR1 SQVTM, CDR2 ANQGSEA. The V and J ends lost 2 bases and 0 bases respectively, with 5 bases between them. CDR3 in amino acids: CSVEMYSYEQYF. CDR3 coding DNA: TGCAGCGTTGAAATGTACTCCTACGAGCAGTACTTC.

A single count supports this clone. This chain links TRBV6-5 with TRBJ2-2, with TRBD2 as a possible D gene (6 bases). The V and J ends lost 6 bases and 5 bases respectively, with 16 bases between them. The CDR3 extends over 15 amino acids. In germline, CDR1 is MNHEY, CDR2 SVGAGI. The CDR3 DNA reads TGTGCCAGCAGACTAGACTCCGGGAGAACCGGGGAGCTGTTTTTT. It translates to CASRLDSGRTGELFF.

V gene TRBV28 combines with J gene TRBJ1-5; weak D call: TRBD1 (5 bases). The V and J ends lost 5 bases and 4 bases respectively, with 9 bases between them. Per the germline V gene, CDR1 is MDHEN and CDR2 is SYDVKM. CDR3 length equals 13 residues. Written as DNA, the CDR3 is TGTGCCAGCAGTGGGGCCCGGAATCAGCCCCAGCATTTT. Translating it yields CASSGARNQPQHF.

This sequence joins TRBV5-6 and TRBJ2-7; D is unclear. Per the germline V gene, CDR1 is SGHDT and CDR2 is YYEEEE. This CDR3 has 13 residues. Trimming left V 0 bases short and J 3 bases short, with 7 bases between. The CDR3 region is CASSLVTVYEQYF. CDR3 nucleotides: TGTGCCAGCAGCTTGGTGACGGTCTACGAGCAGTACTTC.

This rearrangement joins TRBV4-1 to TRBJ1-6, with a tentative D call TRBD1 (5 bases). Germline V lookup: CDR1 MGHRA, CDR2 YSYEKL. V lost 2 bases and J 7 bases, leaving 15 bases between the germline ends. This CDR3 contains 16 residues. The CDR3 region is CASSQLVQGPNSPLHF. CDR3 coding DNA: TGCGCCAGCAGCCAACTGGTCCAGGGACCGAATTCACCCCTCCACTTT.

This chain uses TRBV21-1 with TRBJ2-7; the table's D call of TRBD1 was not tested on the DNA. TRBV21-1 is recorded as a pseudogene. The CDR3 loop spans 14 amino acids. CDR3: CASQSNRVPNEQYF. CDR3 DNA: TGTGCCAGCCAGTCAAACAGGGTACCCAACGAGCAGTACTTC.

This chain connects TRBV27 to TRBJ2-7; 9 positions agree with TRBD1. The CDR3 covers 15 residues. The junction had 7 bases not matched to a gene; V was cut back by 2 bases and J by 5 bases. Germline-derived CDR1 and CDR2 are MNHEY and SMNVEV (reference sequence). DNA of the CDR3: TGTGCCAGCAGTTTACCCGGGACAGGGAGGCACGAGCAGTACTTC. Translating gives CASSLPGTGRHEQYF.

V and J are TRBV3-1 (or the pseudogene TRBV3-2) and TRBJ2-1; 10 bases are shared with TRBD2. Germline CDR1 reads LGHDT; CDR2 reads YNNKEL (reference sequence). The CDR3 totals 19 residues. Germline trimming cut 3 bases from V and 0 bases from J; bases unmatched to any gene: 11. CDR3 amino acids: CASSHYSAGGISSYNEQFF. DNA of the CDR3: TGTGCCAGCAGCCACTACTCAGCGGGGGGGATAAGCTCCTACAATGAGCAGTTCTTC.

Here the CDR3 DNA reads TGTGCCAGCAGCCCCAGCCCCGGGACAGTGCCCTACGAGCAGTACTTC. Translated: CASSPSPGTVPYEQYF. The rearrangement joins TRBV9 to TRBJ2-7, with TRBD1 identical over 7 bases. The CDR3 is 16 residues long. CDR1 SGDLS and CDR2 YYNGEE come from the germline V gene. With V trimmed by 4 bases and J by 2 bases, 12 bases remained unmatched. Full variable domain (remainder filled in from reference TRBV9 and TRBJ2-7): DSGVTQTPKHLITATGQRVTLRCSPRSGDLSVYWYQQSLDQGLQFLIQYYNGEERAKGNILERFSAQQFPDLHSELNLSSLELGDSALYFCASSPSPGTVPYEQYFGPGTRLTVT.

This chain joins TRBV10-3 and TRBJ1-2; D gene ambiguous. V was trimmed by 3 bases and J by 7 bases, leaving 9 bases between them. CDR3 length equals 12 residues. Germline values: CDR1 ENHRY, CDR2 SYGVKD. The CDR3 sequence: CAISEFSIGYTF. CDR3 nucleotide sequence: TGTGCCATCAGTGAATTTAGTATTGGCTACACCTTC.

The chain recombines TRBV30 with TRBJ1-5, with D possibly being TRBD1 (6 bases). The V end was cut by 5 bases, the J end by 0 bases, with 14 bases between. CDR3 length: 15 residues. Per germline, CDR1 GTSNPN and CDR2 SVGIG (reference sequence). The CDR3 DNA follows: TGTGCCTGGGACCGGGACACAGATAGCAATCAGCCCCAGCATTTT. It encodes CAWDRDTDSNQPQHF.

The genes are TRBV28 and TRBJ1-1, with 7 positions matching TRBD1. This CDR3 has 15 amino acids. The V gene end was trimmed by 2 bases and the J gene end by 5 bases; junction bases not matched to a gene: 8. From germline, CDR1 is MDHEN and CDR2 SYDVKM. DNA for the CDR3: TGTGCCAGCAGTTTAGCAGGGACAGCTGCAACTGAAGCTTTCTTT. Encoded protein: CASSLAGTAATEAFF.

This chain uses TRBV28 with TRBJ1-5, with D possibly being TRBD1 (5 bases). The CDR3 is 15 residues long. The V gene's germline CDR1 is MDHEN and CDR2 SYDVKM. V dropped 3 bases and J dropped 3 bases, with 12 bases sitting between them. CDR3 sequence reads: CASSLDGTDNQPQHF. The CDR3 region has the DNA TGTGCCAGCAGTTTGGATGGGACGGACAATCAGCCCCAGCATTTT. The whole variable domain, filled in from reference TRBV28 and TRBJ1-5, reads DVKVTQSSRYLVKRTGEKVFLECVQDMDHENMFWYRQDPGLGLRLIYFSYDVKMKEKGDIPEGYSVSREKKERFSLILESASTNQTSMYLCASSLDGTDNQPQHFGDGTRLSIL.